This passage covers 19 T cell receptor beta chains from one sample sequenced in a study of blood T cell repertoires in COVID-19. The assay was immunoSEQ multiplex PCR, and TCRdb's table has in-frame clones only and misses some. The sample has a few hundred thousand clones, 88% seen once. Input material: peripheral blood. These receptors originate from a middle-aged man with COVID-19, enrolled during active disease.

The chain carries TRBV4-2 and TRBJ1-2; no firm D call. CDR1 is LGHNA, CDR2 YNFKEQ, per germline. The CDR3 length is 15 residues. Deletions cut 0 bases from V and 2 bases from J, with 10 bases between. CDR3 residues: CASSQEVGRNYGYTF. The CDR3 nucleotides read TGTGCCAGCAGCCAAGAAGTAGGGAGGAACTATGGCTACACCTTC.

This clone was picked up one time. The chain has TRBV5-1 and TRBJ2-2; 9 nucleotides match TRBD1. The CDR3 covers 17 residues. The junction had 7 bases not matched to a gene; V was cut back by 4 bases and J by 0 bases. The germline gives CDR1 SGHRS, CDR2 YFSETQ. CDR3 coding DNA: TGCGCCAGCAGCGGCCGACAGGGGGTCGCGAACACCGGGGAGCTGTTTTTT. It codes for CASSGRQGVANTGELFF.

The chain employs TRBV7-2 and TRBJ2-7; perhaps TRBD1 as D (5 bases). The CDR3 length is 13 residues. Germline-derived CDR1 and CDR2 are SGHTA and FQGNSA. V lost 3 bases and J lost 0, with 6 bases in between. DNA for the CDR3: TGTGCCAGCAGCTTGACAGACTCCTACGAGCAGTACTTC. It is translated as CASSLTDSYEQYF. Full variable domain (outside the CDR3, taken from reference TRBV7-2 and TRBJ2-7): GAGVSQSPSNKVTEKGKDVELRCDPISGHTALYWYRQSLGQGLEFLIYFQGNSAPDKSGLPSDRFSAERTGGSVSTLTIQRTQQEDSAVYLCASSLTDSYEQYFGPGTRLTVT.

The chain is built from TRBV6-5 and TRBJ1-3; D is uncertain. CDR1 and CDR2 (germline): MNHEY, SVGAGI. Trimming removed 10 bases from V and 7 bases from J, with 23 bases in between. There are 15 residues in the CDR3. The CDR3 bases are TGTGCCACCCTCATCACTAAAGACTTGTGGAACACCATATATTTT. Its translation is CATLITKDLWNTIYF.

This rearrangement joins TRBV4-1 to TRBJ2-1; TRBD1 matches at 8 bases. Germline assignment: CDR1 MGHRA and CDR2 YSYEKL. The trim removed 0 bases at V and 9 bases at J, leaving 19 bases unmatched. The CDR3 sequence is 19 residues long. CDR3 amino acids: CASSQDFIGSRGLRGEQFF. CDR3 nucleotide sequence: TGCGCCAGCAGCCAAGATTTTATAGGGTCCAGGGGGCTTCGAGGTGAGCAGTTCTTC.

V and J are TRBV12-3 or TRBV12-4 and TRBJ2-3; D is perhaps TRBD1 (6 bases). The V gene lost 6 bases and the J gene lost 4 bases, with 11 bases spanning the gap. This CDR3 contains 13 residues. In DNA, the CDR3 is TGTGCCAGCAGCACAGGGAACGCAGATACGCAGTATTTT. The encoded protein is CASSTGNADTQYF.

This chain uses TRBV6-2 or TRBV6-3 with TRBJ1-1; D is perhaps TRBD1 (6 bases). Germline CDR1 reads MNHEY; CDR2 reads SVGEGT. V was shortened by 3 bases and J by 4 bases, with 12 bases between the two germline ends. The CDR3 sequence is 14 residues long. Here the CDR3 DNA reads TGTGCCAGCAGTTATGTAGGGGGGGGCACTGAAGCTTTCTTT. Translated: CASSYVGGGTEAFF.

The CDR3: CASSPRRRINYEQYF. In DNA, the CDR3 is TGTGCCAGCAGCCCCCGGCGGAGAATCAACTACGAGCAGTACTTC. The rearrangement joins TRBV9 to TRBJ2-7; D unresolved. The germline V and J ends were trimmed by 4 bases and 3 bases, with 17 bases remaining between them. Germline V gene data show CDR1 as SGDLS and CDR2 as YYNGEE. The CDR3 covers 15 residues. The whole variable domain, remainder taken from reference TRBV9 and TRBJ2-7, is DSGVTQTPKHLITATGQRVTLRCSPRSGDLSVYWYQQSLDQGLQFLIQYYNGEERAKGNILERFSAQQFPDLHSELNLSSLELGDSALYFCASSPRRRINYEQYFGPGTRLTVT.

The gene calls are TRBV3-1 (or the pseudogene TRBV3-2) and TRBJ2-3; 11 bases match TRBD2. V lost 0 bases to trimming and J lost 5 bases; unmatched junction nucleotides: 13. Germline V CDR1 and CDR2: LGHDT, YNNKEL (reference sequence). The CDR3 runs to 19 residues. CDR3 sequence: CASSQDGGLAGRWRDTQYF. The CDR3 nucleotides are TGTGCCAGCAGCCAAGATGGAGGACTAGCGGGTCGCTGGAGAGATACGCAGTATTTT.

This clone appeared a few times. This chain connects TRBV29-1 to TRBJ1-2, with TRBD1 identical over 8 bases. CDR3 size: 17 residues. V was clipped by 6 bases and J by 4 bases; unmatched bases: 19. Germline V gene lookup returns CDR1 SQVTM and CDR2 ANQGSEA. DNA for the CDR3: TGCAGCGTCCGGACAGCATCGCAGGGGGCAGCAATCTATGGCTACACCTTC. This translates into CSVRTASQGAAIYGYTF.

The rearrangement uses TRBV5-6 and TRBJ2-5, with a possible D match to TRBD2 (5 bases). This CDR3 is 12 amino acids long. The germline V gene has CDR1 SGHDT and CDR2 YYEEEE. Trimming took 6 bases from V and 3 from J, leaving 9 bases between them. CDR3 coding DNA: TGTGCCAGCAACGTGAGGGAAGAGACCCAGTACTTC. Encoded protein: CASNVREETQYF.

The gene calls are TRBV28 and TRBJ2-7; weak D call: TRBD1 (6 bases). The V gene's germline CDR1 is MDHEN and CDR2 SYDVKM. CDR3 length equals 15 residues. The ends were cut back, 2 bases at V and 0 bases at J, with 11 bases in the middle. CDR3 in amino acids: CASSLPTGRSYEQYF. The CDR3 nucleotides are TGTGCCAGCAGTTTACCGACAGGTCGCTCCTACGAGCAGTACTTC.

The rearrangement joins TRBV30 to TRBJ2-7, with 10 nucleotides matching TRBD1. In germline, CDR1 is GTSNPN, CDR2 SVGIG (reference sequence). V was clipped by 3 bases and J by 3 bases; unmatched bases: 8. This CDR3 spans 15 amino acids. CDR3 coding DNA: TGTGCCTGGAGCGGGACAGGGGAAATTGGCTACGAGCAGTACTTC. Translated, it gives CAWSGTGEIGYEQYF.

The chain is built from TRBV12-5 and TRBJ2-1; TRBD2 is a possible D gene (5 bases). The germline CDR1 and CDR2 sequences are LGHNT and FRNRAP. This CDR3 comprises 16 residues. V was cut by 0 bases and J by 1 base, with 10 bases left in between. CDR3 nucleotide sequence: TGTGCTAGTGGTTTGGTATACCGGGAATCCTACAATGAGCAGTTCTTC. It translates to CASGLVYRESYNEQFF.

This clone was found once. The J gene is TRBJ1-4, the V gene TRBV7-8; D gene uncertain. The germline V gene has CDR1 SGHVS and CDR2 FQNEAQ. The CDR3 is 16 residues long. V lost 1 base, J lost 8 bases, and 17 bases lay in between. CDR3 protein: CASSLDSPNTLEKLFF. The CDR3 DNA follows: TGTGCCAGCAGCTTAGACAGTCCGAACACCCTCGAAAAACTGTTTTTT. The variable domain in full, completed from reference TRBV7-8 and TRBJ1-4, reads GAGVSQSPRYKVAKRGQDVALRCDPISGHVSLFWYQQALGQGPEFLTYFQNEAQLDKSGLPSDRFFAERPEGSVSTLKIQRTQQEDSAVYLCASSLDSPNTLEKLFFGSGTQLSVL.

The chain joins TRBV12-3 or TRBV12-4 to TRBJ2-7; a possible D gene is TRBD2 (5 bases). V was shortened by 6 bases and J by 3 bases, with 12 bases between the two germline ends. The CDR3 totals 13 residues. The CDR3 nucleotides are TGTGCCAGCAGGGCTACCGGGGTCTACGAGCAGTACTTC. It is translated as CASRATGVYEQYF.

V gene TRBV9 combines with J gene TRBJ2-3; D is possibly TRBD1 (5 bases). Germline V gene lookup returns CDR1 SGDLS and CDR2 YYNGEE. CDR3 length: 16 amino acids. Deletions cut 0 bases from V and 0 bases from J, with 11 bases between. The CDR3 is CASSVGQGTSTDTQYF. CDR3 coding DNA: TGTGCCAGCAGCGTAGGTCAGGGCACAAGCACAGATACGCAGTATTTT.

The chain uses TRBV4-3 and TRBJ2-3, with a possible D match to TRBD1 (5 bases). The V and J ends lost 1 base and 1 base respectively, with 9 bases between them. The CDR3 spans 15 residues. Germline CDR1 reads LGHNA; CDR2 reads YSLEER. DNA for the CDR3: TGCGCCAGCAGCCAAGTTGGGGCAGGCACAGATACGCAGTATTTT. This encodes CASSQVGAGTDTQYF.

The chain carries TRBV7-8 and TRBJ1-5; TRBD1 agrees at 8 bases. The CDR3 has 14 amino acids. After removal of 3 bases from V and 4 bases from J, the junction contained 2 bases not matched to a gene. Germline values: CDR1 SGHVS, CDR2 FQNEAQ. The CDR3 sequence is CASSFGTGNQPQHF. CDR3 DNA: TGTGCCAGCAGCTTCGGGACAGGTAATCAGCCCCAGCATTTT.